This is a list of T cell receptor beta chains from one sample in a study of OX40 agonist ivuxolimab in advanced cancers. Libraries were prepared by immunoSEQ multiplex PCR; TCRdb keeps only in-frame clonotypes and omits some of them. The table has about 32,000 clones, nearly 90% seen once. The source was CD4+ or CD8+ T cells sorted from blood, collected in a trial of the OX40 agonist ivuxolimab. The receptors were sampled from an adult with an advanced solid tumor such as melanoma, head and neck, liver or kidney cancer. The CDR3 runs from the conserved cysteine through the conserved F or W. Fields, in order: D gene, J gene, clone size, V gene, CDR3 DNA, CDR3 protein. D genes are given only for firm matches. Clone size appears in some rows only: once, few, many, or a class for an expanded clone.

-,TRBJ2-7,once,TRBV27,TGTGCCAGCAGTTTATCCGTCGACGAGCAGTACTTC,CASSLSVDEQYF
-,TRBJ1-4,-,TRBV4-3,TGCGCCAGCAGCCAAGATGAGACAGGTCGCGGAAAACTGTTTTTT,CASSQDETGRGKLFF
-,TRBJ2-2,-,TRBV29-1,TGCAGCGTTGTGTCCGACACCGGGGAGCTGTTTTTT,CSVVSDTGELFF
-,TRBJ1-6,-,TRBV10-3,TGTGCCGTAACAAGCTCCTATAATTCACCCCTCCACTTT,CAVTSSYNSPLHF
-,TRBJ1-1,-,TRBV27,TGTGCCAGCAGCGATACGTACGGGAGGATTGAAGCTTTCTTT,CASSDTYGRIEAFF
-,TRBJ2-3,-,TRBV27,TGTGCCAGCAGTTACTGGGCAGGGGCAGATACGCAGTATTTT,CASSYWAGADTQYF
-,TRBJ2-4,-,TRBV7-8,TGTGCCAGCAGCCCTGGCCGCTTTTTAGCCAAAAACATTCAGTACTTC,CASSPGRFLAKNIQYF
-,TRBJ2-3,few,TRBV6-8,TGTGCCAGCAGCAAAAGAATAGGGCACAGATACGCAGTATTT,CASSKRIGHRYAVF
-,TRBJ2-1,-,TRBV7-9,TGTGCCAGCAAATTACGGGAAGACACCTACAATGAGCAGTTCTTC,CASKLREDTYNEQFF
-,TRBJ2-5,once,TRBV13,TGTGCCAGCAGCCCTACCGGGACTAACCCCAGGGGGACCCAGTACTTC,CASSPTGTNPRGTQYF
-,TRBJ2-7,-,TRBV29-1,TGCAGCGTTGAAGGCGGGACATCCTCTAGAGATTACGAGCAGTACTTC,CSVEGGTSSRDYEQYF
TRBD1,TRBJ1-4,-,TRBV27,TGTGCCAGCAGTCAAACAGGGGGGATGGCTGAAAAACTGTTTTTT,CASSQTGGMAEKLFF
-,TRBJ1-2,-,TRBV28,TGTGCCGTAACTCGGCAGACTCTAGACTATGGCTACACCTTC,CAVTRQTLDYGYTF
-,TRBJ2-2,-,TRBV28,TGTGCCAGCAGTTTGTCCGGGCCCTACGCGGGAGGGGAGCTGTTTTTT,CASSLSGPYAGGELFF
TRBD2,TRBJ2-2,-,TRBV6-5,TGTGCCAGCAATCCTAGCGGGGGGAACACCGGGGAGCTGTTTTTT,CASNPSGGNTGELFF
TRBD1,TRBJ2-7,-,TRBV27,TGTGCCAGCAGACCCGGGACAGGGGGCCACGAGCAGTACTTC,CASRPGTGGHEQYF
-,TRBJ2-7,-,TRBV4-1,TGCGCCAGCAGCCAAGGATTCCTCTCCTACGAGCAGTACTTC,CASSQGFLSYEQYF
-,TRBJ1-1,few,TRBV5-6,TGTGCCAGCAGCCTCCCCCTCCAGGGCCTGGGCACTGAAGCTTTCTTT,CASSLPLQGLGTEAFF
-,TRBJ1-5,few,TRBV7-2,TGTGCCAGCAGCTCGGACGGAACAGGGCCCCAGCATTTT,CASSSDGTGPQHF
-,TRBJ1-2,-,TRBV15,TGTGCCACCAGCCCCCTACGAGAGGTCCCCTTTGAATGGGCCTTC,CATSPLREVPFEWAF
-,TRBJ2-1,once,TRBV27,TGTGCCAGCACGTTATTCGGGGGTTTCGTGGATGAGCAGTTCTTC,CASTLFGGFVDEQFF
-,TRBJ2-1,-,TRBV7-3,TGTGCCAGCAGCCTATACTTGAGCTCCTACAATGAGCAGTTCTTC,CASSLYLSSYNEQFF